These 5 T cell receptor beta chains originate from one sample sequenced in a study of cytomegalovirus exposure and HLA in healthy donors. Researchers ran the PCR with 60 Vbeta and 13 Jbeta primers. Assay: immunoSEQ multiplex PCR; the TCRdb copy retains only in-frame clones and omits some. This repertoire shows under 150,000 clones, 65% to 90% found once; its top ten account for 0.55% to 0.85%. The specimen sequenced was PBMCs. The receptor source for this set is a man aged 18 to 30 in good health and CMV-seronegative.

This rearrangement joins TRBV7-9 to TRBJ2-1; D may be TRBD1 (6 bases). The CDR3 extends over 14 amino acids. Germline V gene data show CDR1 as SEHNR and CDR2 as FQNEAQ (reference sequence). Between the trimmed V and J ends, which lost 1 base and 3 bases, there was a span of 7 bases. The CDR3 reads CASSLGQDYNEQFF. CDR3 DNA: TGTGCCAGCAGCTTAGGACAGGACTACAATGAGCAGTTCTTC. Together with reference TRBV7-9 and TRBJ2-1, the CDR3 gives the full variable domain: DTGVSQNPRHKITKRGQNVTFRCDPISEHNRLYWYRQTLGQGPEFLTYFQNEAQLEKSRLLSDRFSAERPKGSFSTLEIQRTEQGDSAMYLCASSLGQDYNEQFFGPGTRLTVL.

CDR3 DNA: TGTGCCAGCAGCTTGGACCTGGACAGGGATACTGAAGCTTTCTTT. As protein: CASSLDLDRDTEAFF. The chain links TRBV5-4 to TRBJ1-1, with 8 positions matching TRBD1. Germline CDR1 reads SGHNT; CDR2 reads YYREEE (reference sequence). The CDR3 is 15 residues long. V trimming: 0 bases; J trimming: 5 bases; junction bases outside the gene matches: 6.

This clone was counted a few times. This chain uses TRBV2 with TRBJ2-7; 8 bases are a match to TRBD2. Germline lookup yields CDR1 SNHLY and CDR2 FYNNEI. V lost 2 bases, J lost 4 bases, and 10 bases stayed unmatched. CDR3 size: 16 residues. The CDR3 region has the DNA TGTGCCAGCAGTGAACCGAGCGGGGGAAAATTGTACGAGCAGTACTTC. This codes for CASSEPSGGKLYEQYF. The complete variable domain, with remaining parts taken from reference TRBV2 and TRBJ2-7, reads EPEVTQTPSHQVTQMGQEVILRCVPISNHLYFYWYRQILGQKVEFLVSFYNNEISEKSEIFDDQFSVERPDGSNFTLKIRSTKLEDSAMYFCASSEPSGGKLYEQYFGPGTRLTVT.

This clone was found a few times. The rearrangement joins TRBV6-4 to TRBJ1-2; perhaps TRBD1 as D (6 bases). Germline values: CDR1 MRHNA, CDR2 SNTAGT. V lost 0 bases and J 7 bases, leaving 12 bases between the germline ends. The CDR3 sequence is 14 residues long. Here the CDR3 DNA reads TGTGCCAGCAGTGACTCGTCAGGGGCAAGTGGCTACACCTTC. Amino acid sequence: CASSDSSGASGYTF.

This clone has just a few counts. This chain uses TRBV4-2 with TRBJ1-1; 9 bases agree with TRBD1. The V gene's germline CDR1 is LGHNA and CDR2 YNFKEQ. After removal of 4 bases from V and 1 base from J, the junction contained 1 base not matched to a gene. The CDR3 has 14 residues. The CDR3 nucleotides read TGTGCCAGCAGCCCGGGACAGGGGAACACTGAAGCTTTCTTT. Translating it yields CASSPGQGNTEAFF.